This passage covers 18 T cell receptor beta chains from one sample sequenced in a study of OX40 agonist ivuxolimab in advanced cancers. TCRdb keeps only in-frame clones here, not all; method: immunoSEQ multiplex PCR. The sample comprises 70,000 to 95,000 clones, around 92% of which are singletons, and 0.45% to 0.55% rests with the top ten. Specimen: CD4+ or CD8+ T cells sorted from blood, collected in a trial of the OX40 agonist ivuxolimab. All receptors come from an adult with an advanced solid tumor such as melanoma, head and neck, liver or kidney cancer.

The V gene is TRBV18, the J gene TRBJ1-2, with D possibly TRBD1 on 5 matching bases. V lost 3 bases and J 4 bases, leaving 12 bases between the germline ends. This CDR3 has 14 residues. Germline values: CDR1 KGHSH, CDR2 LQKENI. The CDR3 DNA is TGTGCCAGCTCACCCATGGGGGATGCCTATGGCTACACCTTC. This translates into CASSPMGDAYGYTF.

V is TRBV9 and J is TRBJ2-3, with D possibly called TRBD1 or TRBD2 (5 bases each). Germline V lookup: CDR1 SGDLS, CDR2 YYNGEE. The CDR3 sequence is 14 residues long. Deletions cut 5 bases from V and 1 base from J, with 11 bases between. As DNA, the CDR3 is TGTGCCAGCAGGCCCGGGACGGGCACAGATACGCAGTATTTT. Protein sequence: CASRPGTGTDTQYF.

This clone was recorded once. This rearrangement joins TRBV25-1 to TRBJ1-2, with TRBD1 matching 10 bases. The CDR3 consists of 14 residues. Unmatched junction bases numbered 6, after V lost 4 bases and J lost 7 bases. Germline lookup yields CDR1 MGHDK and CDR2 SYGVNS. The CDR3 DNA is TGTGCCAGCAGTGTACGGGACAGGGGTTCTGGCTACACCTTC. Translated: CASSVRDRGSGYTF.

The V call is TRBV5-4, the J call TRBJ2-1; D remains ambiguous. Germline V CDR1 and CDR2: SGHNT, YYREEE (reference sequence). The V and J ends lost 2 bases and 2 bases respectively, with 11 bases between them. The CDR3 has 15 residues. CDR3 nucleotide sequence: TGTGCCAGCAGCTTCTCATTCGTAGCCTACAATGAGCAGTTCTTC. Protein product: CASSFSFVAYNEQFF.

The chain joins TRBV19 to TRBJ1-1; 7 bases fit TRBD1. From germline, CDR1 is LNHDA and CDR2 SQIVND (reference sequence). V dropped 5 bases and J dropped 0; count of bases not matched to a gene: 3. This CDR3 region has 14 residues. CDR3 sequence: CASSEQGMNTEAFF. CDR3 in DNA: TGTGCCAGTAGTGAACAGGGGATGAACACTGAAGCTTTCTTT.

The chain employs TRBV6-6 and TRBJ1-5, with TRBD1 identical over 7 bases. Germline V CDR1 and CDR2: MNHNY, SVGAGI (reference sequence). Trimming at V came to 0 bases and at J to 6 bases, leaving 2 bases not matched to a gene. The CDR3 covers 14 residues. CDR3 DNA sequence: TGTGCCAGCAGTTACTCGACAGGGTTTCAGCCCCAGCATTTT. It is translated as CASSYSTGFQPQHF.

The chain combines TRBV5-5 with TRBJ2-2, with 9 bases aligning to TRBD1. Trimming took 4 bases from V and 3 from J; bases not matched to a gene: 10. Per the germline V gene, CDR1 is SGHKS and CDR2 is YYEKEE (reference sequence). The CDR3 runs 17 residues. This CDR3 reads CASSHLRGTGYTGELFF. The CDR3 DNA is TGTGCCAGCAGCCACCTTAGGGGGACAGGGTACACCGGGGAGCTGTTTTTT.

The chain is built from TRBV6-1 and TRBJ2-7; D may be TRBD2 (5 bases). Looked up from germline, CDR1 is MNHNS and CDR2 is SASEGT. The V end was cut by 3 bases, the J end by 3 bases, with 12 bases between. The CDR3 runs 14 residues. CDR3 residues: CASSEVREVYEQYF. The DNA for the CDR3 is TGTGCCAGCAGTGAGGTGAGGGAAGTCTACGAGCAGTACTTC.

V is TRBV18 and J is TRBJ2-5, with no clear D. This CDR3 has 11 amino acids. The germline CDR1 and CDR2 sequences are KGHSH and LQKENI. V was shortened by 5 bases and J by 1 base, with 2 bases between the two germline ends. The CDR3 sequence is CASSAQETQYF. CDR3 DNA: TGTGCCAGCTCAGCCCAAGAGACCCAGTACTTC.

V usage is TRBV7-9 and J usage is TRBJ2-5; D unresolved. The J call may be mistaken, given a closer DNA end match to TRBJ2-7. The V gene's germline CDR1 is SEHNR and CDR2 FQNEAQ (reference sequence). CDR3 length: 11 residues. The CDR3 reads CASSLSHEQYF. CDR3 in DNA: TGTGCCAGCAGCTTATCCCACGAGCAGTACTTC.

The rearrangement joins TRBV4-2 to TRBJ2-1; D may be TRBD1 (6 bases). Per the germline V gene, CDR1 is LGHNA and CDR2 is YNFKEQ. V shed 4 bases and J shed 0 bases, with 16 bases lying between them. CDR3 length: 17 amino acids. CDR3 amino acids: CASSPLWTDSSYNEQFF. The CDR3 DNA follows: TGTGCCAGCAGCCCGCTTTGGACAGATAGCTCCTACAATGAGCAGTTCTTC.

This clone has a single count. The CDR3 region is CASSRGDRVAETQYF. DNA for the CDR3: TGTGCCAGCAGTAGAGGGGACAGGGTCGCGGAGACCCAGTACTTC. V and J are TRBV2 and TRBJ2-5; TRBD1 agrees at 9 bases. This CDR3 has 15 amino acids. V was clipped by 5 bases and J by 5 bases; unmatched bases: 9. The germline CDR1 and CDR2 sequences are SNHLY and FYNNEI.

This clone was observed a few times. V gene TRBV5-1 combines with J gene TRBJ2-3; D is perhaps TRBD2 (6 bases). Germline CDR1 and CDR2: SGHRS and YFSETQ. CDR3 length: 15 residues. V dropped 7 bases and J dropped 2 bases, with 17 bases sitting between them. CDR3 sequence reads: CASSSAGRHTDTQYF. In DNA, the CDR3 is TGCGCCAGCTCGAGTGCGGGACGGCACACAGATACGCAGTATTTT.

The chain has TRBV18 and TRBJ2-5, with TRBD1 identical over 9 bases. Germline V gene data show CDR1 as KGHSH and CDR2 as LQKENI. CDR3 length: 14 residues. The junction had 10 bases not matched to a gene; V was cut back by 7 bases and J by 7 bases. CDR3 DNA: TGTGCCAGCTTCCCGGGGACAGGGTCTACGACCCAGTACTTC. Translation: CASFPGTGSTTQYF.

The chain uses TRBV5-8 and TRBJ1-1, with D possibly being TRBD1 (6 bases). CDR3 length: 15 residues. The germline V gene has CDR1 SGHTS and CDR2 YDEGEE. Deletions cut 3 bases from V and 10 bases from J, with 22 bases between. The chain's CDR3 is CASSWNSGGTTSAFF. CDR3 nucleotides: TGTGCCAGCAGCTGGAACTCGGGGGGCACTACTTCAGCTTTCTTT.

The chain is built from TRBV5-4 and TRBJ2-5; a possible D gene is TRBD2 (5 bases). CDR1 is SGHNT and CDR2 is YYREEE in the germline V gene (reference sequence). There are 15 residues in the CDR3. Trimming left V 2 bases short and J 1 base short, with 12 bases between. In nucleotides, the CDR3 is TGTGCCAGCAGCTTCAAACGGACTTTCCAAGAGACCCAGTACTTC. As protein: CASSFKRTFQETQYF. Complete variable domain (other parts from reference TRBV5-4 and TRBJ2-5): ETGVTQSPTHLIKTRGQQVTLRCSSQSGHNTVSWYQQALGQGPQFIFQYYREEENGRGNFPPRFSGLQFPNYSSELNVNALELDDSALYLCASSFKRTFQETQYFGPGTRLLVL.

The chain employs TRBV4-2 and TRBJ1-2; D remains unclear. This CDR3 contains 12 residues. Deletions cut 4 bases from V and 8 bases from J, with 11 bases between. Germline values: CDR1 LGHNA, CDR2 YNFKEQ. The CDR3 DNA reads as TGTGCCAGCAGCCCCCCGGGTAGGGGCTACACCTTC. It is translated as CASSPPGRGYTF.

CDR3 sequence (DNA): TGTGCCAGCAGCTTTGGACTAGCTGCCCGGGATGAGCAGTTCTTC. Translating gives CASSFGLAARDEQFF. The V gene is TRBV11-2, the J gene TRBJ2-1; 8 bases align to TRBD2. CDR1 and CDR2 from the germline V gene are SGHAT and FQNNGV. This CDR3 region has 15 residues. J gave up 8 bases and V 3 bases, and 9 bases lay outside the gene matches.